A selection of T cell receptor beta chains follows, all from one sample in a study of shared clonotypes between healthy human individuals. Only in-frame clones appear in the TCRdb table, and some are missing; sequencing was by immunoSEQ multiplex PCR. Of 800,000 or so clones listed, about 96% are singletons. Sequencing was performed on naive CD8+ T cells sorted from blood. These receptors were collected from a man aged 30 to 39 in good health. The CDR3 runs from the conserved cysteine through the conserved F or W. D genes are given only for firm matches. Clone sizes are given selectively: once, few, many, or a class where the clone is expanded.

D gene	clone size	V gene	CDR3 protein
.	once	TRBV2	CASVWGQAGELFF
TRBD2	.	TRBV7-8	CASSPARGREGADTQYF
.	.	TRBV9	CASSVGKSSYNEQFF
TRBD1	.	TRBV5-4	CASSTTGSSYEQYF
.	once	TRBV27	CASSPLFDPNPYNEQFF
TRBD1	.	TRBV6-5	CASRNRGLYNEQFF
.	.	TRBV27	CASKKGGAGELFF
TRBD1	once	TRBV7-8	CASSEPGQINEKLFF
.	.	TRBV7-9	CASSLAGASLGTEAFF
TRBD2	.	TRBV6-5	CASSWGLAGDNEQFF
.	.	TRBV6-5	CASSPDVWSYNEQFF
TRBD1	.	TRBV19	CATRGYVRDRDTYEQYF
.	.	TRBV28	CASSLGLSTYEQFF
.	.	TRBV25-1	CASSEYGGRAQTQYF
.	.	TRBV5-6	CASSLGQHEAFF
TRBD1	.	TRBV11-2	CASSFYRGPYEQYF
.	.	TRBV5-6	CASSATANTEAFF
.	.	TRBV30	CAWNRGGYEQYF
.	.	TRBV9	CASSVVEGRGTQYF
.	.	TRBV7-9	CASSSRGGEAFF
.	.	TRBV9	CASSGGESYNEQFF
TRBD1	.	TRBV5-1	CASSFRTGTTYEQYF
TRBD2	.	TRBV29-1	CSVWTSEEQYF
.	.	TRBV5-5	CASSFDSYEQYF
TRBD1	.	TRBV2	CASSEGTALAVDTQYF
TRBD1	.	TRBV7-6	CASSLSRTGAKSYEQYF
TRBD2	.	TRBV4-3	CASSQEDGRYEQYF
TRBD2	.	TRBV2	CASSELAGPETQYF